A selection of T cell receptor beta chains follows, all from one sample in a study of preoperative IRX-2 immunotherapy in early breast cancer. Clones were read by immunoSEQ multiplex PCR, and TCRdb kept only the in-frame ones, dropping some. The data show around 6,000 clones, roughly 70% seen once. The starting material was tumor tissue, obtained before IRX-2 immunotherapy. The receptors come from a human donor with breast cancer. Each CDR3 is given with its conserved first and last residue. D genes are given only for firm matches. Not all rows give a size; the values are once, few, many and, for expanded clones, a class.

.	TRBJ2-7	15	TRBV14	.	TGTGCCAGCAGCCCGGGATTGCTCCCCCGCTACGAGCAGTACTTC	CASSPGLLPRYEQYF
TRBD1	TRBJ1-4	15	TRBV7-4	.	TGTGCCAGCAGTCGTAGACAGGGAATAAGAGAAAAACTGTTTTTT	CASSRRQGIREKLFF
TRBD1	TRBJ1-1	13	TRBV23-1	.	TGCGCCAGCAGCTTGGGACAGGGGGCTGAAGCTTTCTTT	CASSLGQGAEAFF
TRBD2	TRBJ2-3	19	TRBV11-3	.	TGTGCCAGCAGCTTATTGGGACTAGCGGGGGCAAGCGTCACAGATACGCAGTATTTT	CASSLLGLAGASVTDTQYF
.	TRBJ1-2	14	TRBV1	.	TGCGCCAGCAGCTTGAGTGTGTCTAACTATGGCTACACCTTC	CASSLSVSNYGYTF
.	TRBJ1-5	17	TRBV11-3	few	TGTGCCAGCAGCTTAGGAACACCCGGCACGTGGAATCAGCCCCAGCATTTT	CASSLGTPGTWNQPQHF
.	TRBJ2-2	15	TRBV5-1	.	TGCGCCAGCAGCTTGGCTGACAGTTACACCGGGGAGCTGTTTTTT	CASSLADSYTGELFF
.	TRBJ1-1	16	TRBV18	.	TGTGCCAGCTCACCACCGTCCAGGGGCCCGAACACTGAAGCTTTCTTT	CASSPPSRGPNTEAFF
.	TRBJ1-1	19	TRBV6-8	.	TGTGCCAGCAGTTACTCGACTTTTGGTCACGGCTTCAGAGACACTGAAGCTTTCTTT	CASSYSTFGHGFRDTEAFF
.	TRBJ1-2	13	TRBV4-1	once	TGCGCCAGCAGCCATAGGAGGGGATATGGCTACACCTTC	CASSHRRGYGYTF
TRBD2	TRBJ2-3	16	TRBV11-3	.	TGTGCCAGCAGCCCTTGGGCTAGCGGGGGAACAGATACGCAGTATTTT	CASSPWASGGTDTQYF
TRBD1	TRBJ1-1	13	TRBV19	.	TGTGCCAGTAGCCGGGGACAGATTTCTGAAGCTTTCTTT	CASSRGQISEAFF
.	TRBJ2-2	16	TRBV28	.	TGTGCCAGCAGTTTATGGACACTTACGAACACCGGGGAGCTGTTTTTT	CASSLWTLTNTGELFF
.	TRBJ1-4	14	TRBV19	.	TGTGCCAGTAGTTGGAGCCAGGGTGGTGAAAAACTGTTTTTT	CASSWSQGGEKLFF
.	TRBJ2-5	15	TRBV23-1	once	TGCGCCAGCAGCCAATTATACAGGGATCAAGAGACCCAGTACTTC	CASSQLYRDQETQYF
.	TRBJ2-5	15	TRBV5-1	.	TGCGCCAGCAGCTTGGTGTCGGGGGCTGGGGAGACCCAGTACTTC	CASSLVSGAGETQYF
.	TRBJ2-6	15	TRBV12-5	.	TGTGCCACCTCAAGAGCCAGCTCTGGGGCCAACGTCCTGACTTTC	CATSRASSGANVLTF
TRBD1	TRBJ2-1	17	TRBV5-1	few	TGCGCCAGCAGCTCACTCCCCGGGACAGGGTCATTCGATGAGCAGTTCTTC	CASSSLPGTGSFDEQFF
TRBD1	TRBJ2-1	15	TRBV7-1	.	TGTGCCAGCAGCTTCCGGACAGGGGAGAACAATGAGCAGTTCTTC	CASSFRTGENNEQFF
TRBD1	TRBJ1-2	13	TRBV28	.	TGTGCCAGCCAGGGGGCCCCTAACTATGGCTACACCTTC	CASQGAPNYGYTF
.	TRBJ2-7	13	TRBV18	.	TGTGCCAGCTCACCACGAGTGGACTACGAGCAGTACTTC	CASSPRVDYEQYF
.	TRBJ2-1	16	TRBV6-8	.	TGTGCCAGCAGTGCCGGGCATTTAAGTCTCTACAATGAGCAGTTCTTC	CASSAGHLSLYNEQFF
TRBD1	TRBJ2-5	11	TRBV6-4	.	TGTGCCAGCAGACTCTCCGGGACAGAAAACTTC	CASRLSGTENF
TRBD1	TRBJ1-6	14	TRBV6-8	.	TGTGCCAGCAGCTGGGGACAGACGATTACACCCCTCCACTTT	CASSWGQTITPLHF
.	TRBJ2-4	16	TRBV7-5	.	TGTGCCAGCAGCTTTTCGGGTTGGGTAGCCAAAAACATTCAGTACTTC	CASSFSGWVAKNIQYF
TRBD1	TRBJ1-1	15	TRBV19	.	TGTGCCAGTAGACCCTCTCAGGGGGGGGTTGTTCAAGCTTTCTTT	CASRPSQGGVVQAFF
.	TRBJ2-2	17	TRBV11-3	large	TGTGCCAGCAGCCCCGACTCCGGGACCACGAACACCGGGGAGCTGTTTTTT	CASSPDSGTTNTGELFF
TRBD1	TRBJ1-5	15	TRBV15	.	TGTGCCACCAGCAGAGATGACAGGGGATTAACGCCCCAGCATTTT	CATSRDDRGLTPQHF
TRBD1	TRBJ2-7	15	TRBV12-5	.	TGTGCTAGTGGTTTGGGACAGGGGACGATCCACGAGCAGTACTTC	CASGLGQGTIHEQYF
.	TRBJ1-1	16	TRBV11-3	.	TGTGCCAGCAGTCCCCTCCCCGGACAGCCGAACACTGAAGCTTTCTTT	CASSPLPGQPNTEAFF
TRBD2	TRBJ2-5	17	TRBV6-8	.	TGTGCCAGCAGTTACTCAGCCTCTAGCGGGGGTGGAGAGACCCAGTACTTC	CASSYSASSGGGETQYF
.	TRBJ2-2	12	TRBV28	.	TGTGCCAGCAGTCCACAGGGCGGGGAGCTGTTTTTT	CASSPQGGELFF
.	TRBJ1-1	14	TRBV11-3	few	TGTGCCAGCAGGACCGAGGGCATGAACACTGAAGCTTTCTTT	CASRTEGMNTEAFF
TRBD2	TRBJ2-3	16	TRBV6-8	.	TGTGCCAGCAGTGCCAATGGCGGGGGAAGCACAGATACGCAGTATTTT	CASSANGGGSTDTQYF
.	TRBJ1-4	18	TRBV19	.	TGTGCCAGTAGTACTGGAAGACAGGACCTCGCTATCAATGAAAAACTGTTTTTT	CASSTGRQDLAINEKLFF
.	TRBJ2-7	13	TRBV6-8	medium-sized	TGTGCCAGCAGTTACGTGCAGTCCTACGAGCAGTACTTC	CASSYVQSYEQYF
.	TRBJ1-6	16	TRBV5-1	.	TGCGCCAGCAGCTTGGATCAGATTTCCTATAATTCACCCCTCCACTTT	CASSLDQISYNSPLHF
.	TRBJ2-1	16	TRBV15	.	TGTGCCACCAGCAGAGAGGGGATAGCTGAAGGGGCCAAGCAGTTCTTC	CATSREGIAEGAKQFF
TRBD2	TRBJ2-5	17	TRBV23-1	.	TGCGCCAGCAGCCGCGGACTAGCGGGGAGGTTCCAAGAGACCCAGTACTTC	CASSRGLAGRFQETQYF
.	TRBJ1-2	12	TRBV19	.	TGTGCCAGTAGACAGGGTCTCAATGGCTACACCTTC	CASRQGLNGYTF
TRBD1	TRBJ2-7	16	TRBV23-1	.	TGCGCCAGCAGCCTGACGCCCGGGACAGGGTTTAACGAGCAGTACTTC	CASSLTPGTGFNEQYF
TRBD1	TRBJ1-5	15	TRBV6-8	.	TGTGCCATCAGTCCACGCAGGGGGTTCAATCAGCCCCAGCATTTT	CAISPRRGFNQPQHF
.	TRBJ1-1	16	TRBV28	.	TGTGCCAGCATTGGGTTTGGCGGGCCCGCCTTGACTGAAGCTTTCTTT	CASIGFGGPALTEAFF
TRBD1	TRBJ2-2	15	TRBV7-7	.	TGTGCCAGAAGCTTGGCCACAGGGGGCACCGGGGAGCTGTTTTTT	CARSLATGGTGELFF
.	TRBJ1-1	16	TRBV6-8	once	TGTGCCAGCAGTTACTCGAGTGGGGATCTGAGCACTGAAGCTTTCTTT	CASSYSSGDLSTEAFF
.	TRBJ2-1	15	TRBV18	.	TGTGCCAGCTCACCGGACCGGATAGGATACAATGAGCAGTTCTTC	CASSPDRIGYNEQFF
TRBD1	TRBJ2-6	13	TRBV29-1	.	TGCAGCGCGGCCCCGACAGGGGATAACGTCCTGACTTTC	CSAAPTGDNVLTF
TRBD2	TRBJ2-3	16	TRBV27	.	TGTGCCAGCAGCGGTCTGGGACTAGCGGGGAGCGGGACGCAGTATTTT	CASSGLGLAGSGTQYF
.	TRBJ1-1	14	TRBV19	.	TGTGCCAGTAGTAATAAGGGGGTTGGCACTGAAGCTTTCTTT	CASSNKGVGTEAFF